Each of the 21 T cell receptor beta chains below was sequenced from the same sample in a study of blood T cell repertoires in COVID-19. The repertoire was sequenced with immunoSEQ multiplex PCR; TCRdb's copy has only in-frame clones and lacks some. The table has a few hundred thousand clones, about 91% seen once. Input material: peripheral blood. The receptor set was obtained from a woman between 25 and 40 years old who had recovered from COVID-19.

The CDR3 bases are TGTGCCAGCAGTTTTTCTAGGAACACTGAAGCTTTCTTT. This gives the protein CASSFSRNTEAFF. V usage is TRBV12-3 or TRBV12-4 and J usage is TRBJ1-1, with no clear D. Trimming removed 3 bases from V and 1 base from J, with 6 bases in between. This CDR3 contains 13 residues.

V is TRBV5-1 and J is TRBJ2-3, with D possibly matching TRBD2 (7 bases). With 3 bases removed from V and 2 bases from J, the gap between germline ends came to 13 bases. Germline V gene data show CDR1 as SGHRS and CDR2 as YFSETQ. The CDR3 is 15 residues long. The CDR3 spells CASSSRGANTDTQYF. The CDR3, as DNA: TGCGCCAGCAGCTCTCGGGGGGCGAACACAGATACGCAGTATTTT.

The rearrangement uses TRBV6-5 and TRBJ2-7; D is undetermined. The CDR3 spans 14 residues. Germline V gives CDR1 MNHEY, CDR2 SVGAGI. The V end lost 2 bases, the J end lost 3 bases, and 11 bases lay between the germline ends. The DNA of the CDR3 is TGTGCCAGCAGTTACAACCTAGACGGCTACGAGCAGTACTTC. Residues: CASSYNLDGYEQYF.

The chain recombines TRBV25-1 with TRBJ2-5; 7 bases fit TRBD2. This CDR3 spans 13 amino acids. The germline CDR1 and CDR2 sequences are MGHDK and SYGVNS. V dropped 4 bases and J dropped 3; count of bases not matched to a gene: 2. CDR3 sequence (DNA): TGTGCCAGCAGTGGGGACTACGAAGAGACCCAGTACTTC. Amino acids: CASSGDYEETQYF. Using reference TRBV25-1 and TRBJ2-5 for the parts outside the CDR3, the full variable domain is EADIYQTPRYLVIGTGKKITLECSQTMGHDKMYWYQQDPGMELHLIHYSYGVNSTEKGDLSSESTVSRIRTEHFPLTLESARPSHTSQYLCASSGDYEETQYFGPGTRLLVL.

This clone was recorded a few times. The gene calls are TRBV21-1 and TRBJ1-1; the table's D gene call, TRBD1, was not cross checked with the DNA. TRBV21-1 is termed a pseudogene. CDR3 length equals 16 residues. This chain's CDR3 is CASSKKKAGRDTEAFF. In nucleotides, the CDR3 is TGTGCCAGCAGCAAAAAAAAGGCAGGTCGAGACACTGAAGCTTTCTTT.

The chain joins TRBV7-6 to TRBJ2-3, with D tentatively TRBD1 (5 bases). Trimming stripped 0 bases from V and 2 bases from J, with 9 bases between. Germline CDR1 SGHVS, CDR2 FNYEAQ. This CDR3 spans 15 amino acids. The CDR3 region is CASSLATDPTDTQYF. DNA of the CDR3: TGTGCCAGCAGCTTAGCGACAGACCCCACAGATACGCAGTATTTT.

V gene TRBV15 combines with J gene TRBJ2-1, with TRBD2 matching over 11 bases. The CDR3 totals 17 residues. From germline, CDR1 is LNHNV and CDR2 YYDKDF (reference sequence). J gave up 3 bases and V 0 bases, and 4 bases lay outside the gene matches. The CDR3 spells CATSRDLGLADYNEQFF. DNA for the CDR3: TGTGCCACCAGCAGAGATCTGGGACTAGCGGACTACAATGAGCAGTTCTTC.

Here the CDR3 reads CASSLVLTSGGYYEQYF. Here the CDR3 DNA reads TGTGCCAGCAGCTTAGTTTTAACTAGCGGGGGATACTACGAGCAGTACTTC. V and J are TRBV7-2 and TRBJ2-7; 11 positions agree with TRBD2. CDR3 size: 17 residues. V lost 1 base and J lost 3; bases outside the gene matches: 8. Looked up from germline, CDR1 is SGHTA and CDR2 is FQGNSA.

The chain couples TRBV9 to TRBJ2-7, with D unclear. The length of the CDR3 is 13 residues. CDR1 and CDR2 from the germline V gene are SGDLS and YYNGEE. V was pared by 0 bases and J by 6 bases, with 10 bases between. Here the CDR3 reads CASSVVPTTEQYF. Written as DNA, the CDR3 is TGTGCCAGCAGCGTAGTCCCCACAACCGAGCAGTACTTC.

This clone was counted a few times. The chain is built from TRBV7-9 and TRBJ2-1; D may be TRBD1 (6 bases). Trimming removed 5 bases at V and 4 bases at J, with 15 bases between. This CDR3 has 15 residues. CDR1 SEHNR and CDR2 FQNEAQ come from the germline V gene (reference sequence). CDR3 region: CASSPGQDLYNEQFF. CDR3 sequence (DNA): TGTGCCAGCAGCCCGGGACAAGATCTATACAATGAGCAGTTCTTC.

CDR3 residues: CASFGGGPLSTEAFF. The CDR3 DNA follows: TGTGCCAGCTTCGGGGGAGGGCCCCTTTCCACTGAAGCTTTCTTT. The chain links TRBV28 to TRBJ1-1; maybe TRBD1 (5 bases). With 8 bases removed from V and 4 bases from J, the gap between germline ends came to 20 bases. The CDR3 covers 15 residues. The V gene's germline CDR1 is MDHEN and CDR2 SYDVKM.

J is TRBJ2-5 and V is TRBV6-5; a weak D match, TRBD1 (6 bases). CDR1 and CDR2 (germline): MNHEY, SVGAGI. The V and J ends lost 2 bases and 5 bases respectively, with 12 bases between them. CDR3 length equals 14 residues. The CDR3 DNA reads as TGTGCCAGCAGTTACGTTGCCAGGGGCGAGACCCAGTACTTC. Translating it yields CASSYVARGETQYF.

The chain couples TRBV28 to TRBJ2-2; D is unclear. This CDR3 has 12 amino acids. The germline CDR1 and CDR2 sequences are MDHEN and SYDVKM. Trimming took 4 bases from V and 5 from J, leaving 5 bases between them. The CDR3 sequence is CASSSTTGELFF. The CDR3 bases are TGTGCCAGCAGTTCTACGACCGGGGAGCTGTTTTTT.

This clone was observed a few times. J is TRBJ2-1 and V is TRBV6-4; 13 nucleotides agree with TRBD2. Germline CDR1 MRHNA, CDR2 SNTAGT. The CDR3 runs to 15 residues. After removal of 2 bases from V and 6 bases from J, the junction contained 1 base not matched to a gene. The CDR3 nucleotides read TGTGCCAGCAGTGACACTAGCGGGGGGGCCAATGAGCAGTTCTTC. Translated, it gives CASSDTSGGANEQFF.

J is TRBJ2-3 and V is TRBV7-8, with 9 bases aligning to TRBD1. There are 18 residues in the CDR3. CDR1 and CDR2 (germline): SGHVS, FQNEAQ. Trimming removed 0 bases from V and 4 bases from J; junction bases left unmatched: 11. Here the CDR3 reads CASSLAPRGQGGADTQYF. The CDR3, as DNA: TGTGCCAGCAGCTTAGCGCCCCGGGGACAGGGAGGAGCAGATACGCAGTATTTT. The complete variable domain, with remaining parts taken from reference TRBV7-8 and TRBJ2-3, reads GAGVSQSPRYKVAKRGQDVALRCDPISGHVSLFWYQQALGQGPEFLTYFQNEAQLDKSGLPSDRFFAERPEGSVSTLKIQRTQQEDSAVYLCASSLAPRGQGGADTQYFGPGTRLTVL.

The CDR3 sequence is CASSYRGDSGYTF. The CDR3 DNA sequence: TGTGCCAGCAGTTATCGAGGCGATAGTGGCTACACCTTC. This chain links TRBV28 with TRBJ1-2; D is unclear. CDR1 MDHEN and CDR2 SYDVKM come from the germline V gene. Trimming left V 4 bases short and J 7 bases short, with 13 bases between. This CDR3 spans 13 amino acids.

The chain joins TRBV5-1 to TRBJ2-7; 8 bases are shared with TRBD1. This CDR3 has 14 residues. The germline V gene encodes CDR1 SGHRS and CDR2 YFSETQ. The junction had 7 bases not matched to a gene; V was cut back by 4 bases and J by 4 bases. The chain's CDR3 is CASSVGTGSYEQYF. DNA of the CDR3: TGCGCCAGCAGCGTCGGGACAGGTTCTTACGAGCAGTACTTC.

The V call is TRBV11-2, the J call TRBJ2-5; 14 bases agree with TRBD2. This CDR3 has 18 residues. The trim removed 4 bases at V and 7 bases at J, leaving 14 bases unmatched. Germline loops: CDR1 SGHAT, CDR2 FQNNGV. The CDR3 loop is CASSSGGTSGGPVRTQYF. The CDR3 DNA reads TGTGCCAGCAGCTCTGGTGGGACTAGCGGGGGCCCCGTACGGACCCAGTACTTC. Based on the CDR3 plus reference TRBV11-2 and TRBJ2-5, the full variable domain is EAGVAQSPRYKIIEKRQSVAFWCNPISGHATLYWYQQILGQGPKLLIQFQNNGVVDDSQLPKDRFSAERLKGVDSTLKIQPAKLEDSAVYLCASSSGGTSGGPVRTQYFGPGTRLLVL.

The chain carries TRBV5-1 and TRBJ2-2; D perhaps matches TRBD2 (6 bases). V was clipped by 4 bases and J by 7 bases, with 17 bases between them. In germline, CDR1 is SGHRS, CDR2 YFSETQ. The CDR3 runs to 15 residues. CDR3 coding DNA: TGCGCCAGCAGCCCCCGGGACTCCAATTTCGGGGAGCTGTTTTTT. Its translation is CASSPRDSNFGELFF.

The V gene is TRBV7-9, the J gene TRBJ1-2; TRBD1 matches 9 bases. V was pared by 7 bases and J by 8 bases, with 8 bases of the junction left unmatched. Germline V gives CDR1 SEHNR, CDR2 FQNEAQ (reference sequence). The CDR3 covers 13 residues. The chain's CDR3 is CASKKQGAQGYTF. CDR3 coding DNA: TGTGCCAGCAAAAAACAGGGGGCGCAGGGCTACACCTTC.

This chain connects TRBV9 to TRBJ2-5; 7 positions agree with TRBD1. V dropped 4 bases and J dropped 0; count of bases not matched to a gene: 3. CDR1 is SGDLS, CDR2 YYNGEE, per germline. The CDR3 has 14 residues. The CDR3 DNA is TGTGCCAGCAGCAGGGGACAGAACCAAGAGACCCAGTACTTC. Protein: CASSRGQNQETQYF. Supplemented by reference TRBV9 and TRBJ2-5, the full variable domain reads DSGVTQTPKHLITATGQRVTLRCSPRSGDLSVYWYQQSLDQGLQFLIQYYNGEERAKGNILERFSAQQFPDLHSELNLSSLELGDSALYFCASSRGQNQETQYFGPGTRLLVL.